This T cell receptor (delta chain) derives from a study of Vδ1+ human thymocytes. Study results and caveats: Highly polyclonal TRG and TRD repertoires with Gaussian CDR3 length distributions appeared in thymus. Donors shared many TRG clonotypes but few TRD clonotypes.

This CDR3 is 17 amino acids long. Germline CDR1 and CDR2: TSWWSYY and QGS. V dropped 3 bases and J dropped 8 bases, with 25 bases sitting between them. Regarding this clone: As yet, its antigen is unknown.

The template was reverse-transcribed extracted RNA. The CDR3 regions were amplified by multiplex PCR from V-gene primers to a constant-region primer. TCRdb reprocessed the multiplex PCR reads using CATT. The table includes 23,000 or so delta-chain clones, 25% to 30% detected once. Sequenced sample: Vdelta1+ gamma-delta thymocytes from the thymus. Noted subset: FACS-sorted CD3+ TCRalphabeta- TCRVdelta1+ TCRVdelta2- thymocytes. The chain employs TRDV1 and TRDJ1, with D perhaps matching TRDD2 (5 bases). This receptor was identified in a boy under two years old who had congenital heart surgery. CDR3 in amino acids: CALGDLFPSHAALKLIF. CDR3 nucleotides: TGTGCTCTTGGGGACCTCTTCCCCTCACACGCCGCACTCAAACTCATCTTT.